This entry describes one T cell receptor beta chain. The assay was immunoSEQ multiplex PCR, and TCRdb's table has in-frame clones only and misses some. The profile shows roughly 100,000 clones, roughly 90% of them singletons. The record originates from a study of blood T cell repertoires in COVID-19. Study in general: From the United States, Italy and Spain came samples of acute and convalescent COVID-19. T cells, B-cell-depleted T cells, or PBMCs supplied cDNA or gDNA.

Germline assignment: CDR1 SNHLY and CDR2 FYNNEI. V was clipped by 4 bases and J by 6 bases; unmatched bases: 9. CDR3 length equals 16 residues. The TCR was taken from a woman between 55 and 75 years old with acute or convalescent COVID-19. What was sequenced was peripheral blood. J is TRBJ1-4 and V is TRBV2; 9 positions match TRBD1. This CDR3 reads CASSGRDRVEDEKLFF. Written as DNA, the CDR3 is TGTGCCAGCAGTGGCCGGGACAGGGTGGAAGATGAAAAACTGTTTTTT.